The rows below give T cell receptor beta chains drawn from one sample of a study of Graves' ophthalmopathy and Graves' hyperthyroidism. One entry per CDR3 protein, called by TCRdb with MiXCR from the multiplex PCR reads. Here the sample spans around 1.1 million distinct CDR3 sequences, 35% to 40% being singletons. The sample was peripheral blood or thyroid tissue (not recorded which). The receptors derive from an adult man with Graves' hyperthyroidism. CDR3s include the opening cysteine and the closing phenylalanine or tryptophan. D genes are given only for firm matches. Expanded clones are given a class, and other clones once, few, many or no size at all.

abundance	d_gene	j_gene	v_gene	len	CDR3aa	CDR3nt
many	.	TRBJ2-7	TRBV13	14	CASSPGVGPYEQYF	TGTGCCAGCAGCCCGGGAGTCGGACCCTACGAGCAGTACTTC
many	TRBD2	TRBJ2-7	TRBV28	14	CASSASGGIYEQYF	TGTGCCAGCAGTGCTAGCGGGGGAATCTACGAGCAGTACTTC
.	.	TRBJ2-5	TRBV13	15	CASSPLSRIDGTQYF	TGTGCCAGCAGTCCATTGTCCCGGATCGATGGGACCCAGTACTTC
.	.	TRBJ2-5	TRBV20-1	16	CSARGGGLGHWGTQYF	TGCAGTGCTAGAGGAGGAGGGCTGGGACACTGGGGGACCCAGTACTTC
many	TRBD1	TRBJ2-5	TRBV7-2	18	CASSLVGTGKPVGGTQYF	TGTGCCAGCAGCTTAGTCGGGACAGGGAAACCCGTGGGGGGGACCCAGTACTTC
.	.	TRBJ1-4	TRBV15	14	CATSRVGASEKLFF	TGTGCCACCAGCAGAGTAGGGGCTTCTGAAAAACTGTTTTTT
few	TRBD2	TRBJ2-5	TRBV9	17	CASSSSPTSGGLETQYF	TGTGCCAGCAGCTCATCCCCAACTAGCGGGGGGTTGGAGACCCAGTACTTC
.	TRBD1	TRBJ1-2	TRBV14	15	CASSQNTGGSSGYTF	TGTGCCAGCAGCCAAAACACAGGGGGCTCCTCTGGCTACACCTTC
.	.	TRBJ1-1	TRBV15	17	CATSRTTQRDKGSGAFF	TGTGCCACCAGCAGGACGACGCAACGGGACAAGGGTAGTGGAGCTTTCTTT
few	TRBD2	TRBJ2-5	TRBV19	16	CASARVSGTKKETQYF	TGTGCCAGTGCCCGGGTTAGCGGGACCAAAAAAGAGACCCAGTACTTC
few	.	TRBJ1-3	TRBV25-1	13	CASGRADGNTIYF	TGTGCCAGCGGCCGGGCTGATGGAAACACCATATATTTT
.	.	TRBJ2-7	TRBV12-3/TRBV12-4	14	CASSPRWVSYEQYF	TGTGCCAGCAGTCCTAGATGGGTTAGCTACGAGCAGTACTTC
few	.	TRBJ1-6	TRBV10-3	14	CAISESGWNSPLHF	TGTGCCATCAGTGAGTCCGGGTGGAATTCACCCCTCCACTTT
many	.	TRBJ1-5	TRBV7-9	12	CASSLESLPQHF	TGTGCCAGCAGCTTAGAGTCTCTGCCCCAGCATTTT
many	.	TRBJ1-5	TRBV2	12	CASSGARQPQHF	TGTGCCAGCAGTGGGGCTCGTCAGCCCCAGCATTTT
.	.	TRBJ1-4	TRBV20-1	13	CSPQGEGGEKLFF	TGCAGTCCCCAAGGGGAAGGTGGTGAAAAACTGTTTTTT
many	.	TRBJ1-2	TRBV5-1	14	CASKPRGGLDGYTF	TGCGCCAGCAAACCCCGGGGGGGGCTGGATGGCTACACCTTC
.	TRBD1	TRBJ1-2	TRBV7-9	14	CASSFGTGATGYTF	TGTGCCAGCAGTTTCGGGACAGGGGCAACTGGCTACACCTTC
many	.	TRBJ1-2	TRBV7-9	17	CASSLDGLGGSRYGYTF	TGTGCCAGCAGCTTAGACGGTCTAGGGGGGTCGCGGTATGGCTACACCTTC
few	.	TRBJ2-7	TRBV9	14	CASSVGGGTYGQYF	TGTGCCAGCAGCGTAGGAGGGGGTACCTACGGGCAGTACTTC
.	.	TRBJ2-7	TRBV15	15	CATSRVGFSSYEQYF	TGTGCCACCAGCAGAGTTGGGTTCTCCTCCTACGAGCAGTACTTC
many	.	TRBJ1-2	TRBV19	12	CASSPANYGYTF	TGTGCCAGTAGTCCAGCTAACTATGGCTACACCTTC
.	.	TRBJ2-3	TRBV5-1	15	CASSDPTANTDTQYF	TGCGCCAGCAGCGATCCGACAGCTAACACAGATACGCAGTATTTT
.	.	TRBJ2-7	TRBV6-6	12	CASSYASYEQYF	TGTGCCAGCAGTTACGCCAGCTACGAGCAGTACTTC
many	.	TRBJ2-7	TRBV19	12	CASSYQVGEQYF	TGTGCCAGTAGTTACCAGGTTGGCGAGCAGTACTTC
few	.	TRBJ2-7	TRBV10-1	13	CATHKGYYYEQYF	TGCGCCACTCATAAGGGCTACTACTACGAGCAGTACTTC
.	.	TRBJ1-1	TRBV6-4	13	CASSWRPNTEAFF	TGTGCCAGCAGCTGGCGCCCGAACACTGAAGCTTTCTTT
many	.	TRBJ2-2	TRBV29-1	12	CSVDVNTGELFF	TGCAGCGTTGACGTAAACACCGGGGAGCTGTTTTTT
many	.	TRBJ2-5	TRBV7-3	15	CASSSPGFGGETQYF	TGTGCCAGCAGCTCACCCGGATTCGGCGGGGAGACCCAGTACTTC
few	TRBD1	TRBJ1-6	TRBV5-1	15	CASSFGTGVASPLHF	TGCGCCAGCAGCTTCGGGACAGGGGTGGCTTCACCCCTCCACTTT
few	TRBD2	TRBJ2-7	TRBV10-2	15	CASSAGLAGYYEQYF	TGCGCCAGCAGTGCCGGACTAGCGGGGTACTACGAGCAGTACTTC
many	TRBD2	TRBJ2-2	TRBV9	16	CASSVAAGPNTGELFF	TGTGCCAGCAGCGTAGCAGCGGGGCCGAACACCGGGGAGCTGTTTTTT
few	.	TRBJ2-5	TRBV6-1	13	CASRIPHQETQYF	TGTGCCAGCAGAATTCCGCACCAAGAGACCCAGTACTTC
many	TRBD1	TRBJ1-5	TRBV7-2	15	CASSVSGTGEQPQHF	TGTGCCAGCAGCGTATCCGGGACAGGGGAACAGCCCCAGCATTTT
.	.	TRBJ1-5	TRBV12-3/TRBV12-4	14	CASRTGRSNQPQHF	TGTGCCAGCAGGACCGGGAGAAGCAATCAGCCCCAGCATTTT
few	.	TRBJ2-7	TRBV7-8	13	CASRPRGMYEQYF	TGTGCCAGCAGGCCACGGGGGATGTACGAGCAGTACTTC
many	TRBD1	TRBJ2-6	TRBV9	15	CASSPTGTGANVLTF	TGTGCCAGCAGCCCGACAGGGACTGGGGCCAACGTCCTGACTTTC
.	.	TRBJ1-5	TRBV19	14	CASSMFLSNQPQHF	TGTGCCAGTAGTATGTTCCTTAGCAATCAGCCCCAGCATTTT
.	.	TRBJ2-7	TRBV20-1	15	CSATLRDKGSYEQYF	TGCAGTGCCACCCTCCGGGACAAGGGCTCCTACGAGCAGTACTTC
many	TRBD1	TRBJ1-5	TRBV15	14	CATTDTGGHQPQHF	TGTGCCACCACCGACACAGGGGGCCATCAGCCCCAGCATTTT
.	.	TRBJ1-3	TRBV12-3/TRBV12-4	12	CASAKTRNTIYF	TGTGCCAGCGCCAAAACTCGAAACACCATATATTTT
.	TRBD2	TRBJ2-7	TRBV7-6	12	CASRGRNYEQYF	TGTGCCAGCCGCGGGAGAAACTACGAGCAGTACTTC
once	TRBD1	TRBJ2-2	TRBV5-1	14	CASSPDRGAGELFF	TGCGCCAGCAGCCCTGACAGGGGAGCCGGGGAGCTGTTTTTT
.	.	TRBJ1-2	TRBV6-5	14	CASSYDRMGDGYTF	TGTGCCAGCAGTTACGACAGGATGGGGGATGGCTACACCTTC
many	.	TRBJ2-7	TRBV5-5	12	CASSLVMGLLYF	TGTGCCAGCAGCTTGGTGATGGGGCTGCTGTACTTC
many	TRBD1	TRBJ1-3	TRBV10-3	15	CAIRETGDIGNTIYF	TGTGCCATCAGGGAGACAGGGGACATTGGAAACACCATATATTTT
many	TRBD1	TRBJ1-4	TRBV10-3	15	CAISESRTGGEKLFF	TGTGCCATCAGTGAGTCCCGGACAGGGGGCGAAAAACTGTTTTTT
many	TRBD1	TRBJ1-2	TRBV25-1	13	CASSKGQGGGYTF	TGTGCCAGCAGCAAGGGACAGGGAGGAGGCTACACCTTC
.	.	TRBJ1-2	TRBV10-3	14	CASRTGQLNYGYTF	TGTGCCAGCAGAACGGGACAACTCAACTATGGCTACACCTTC
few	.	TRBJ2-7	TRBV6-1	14	CASSEAGSHYEQYF	TGTGCCAGCAGTGAAGCGGGCAGCCACTACGAGCAGTACTTC
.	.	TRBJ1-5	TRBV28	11	CASSTLWPQHF	TGTGCCAGCAGTACCTTATGGCCCCAGCATTTT
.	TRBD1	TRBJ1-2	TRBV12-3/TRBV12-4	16	CASRHTSTLRGHGYTF	TGTGCCAGCAGACATACCTCCACACTCAGGGGGCATGGCTACACCTTC
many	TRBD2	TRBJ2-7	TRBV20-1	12	CSASTSMYEQYF	TGCAGTGCGTCGACTAGCATGTACGAGCAGTACTTC
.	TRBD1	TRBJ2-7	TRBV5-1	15	CASSSRQGVPYEQYF	TGCGCCAGCAGCTCTCGACAGGGGGTGCCCTACGAGCAGTACTTC
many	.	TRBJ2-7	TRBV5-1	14	CASSGGPNSYEQYF	TGCGCCAGCAGCGGGGGGCCAAACTCCTACGAGCAGTACTTC
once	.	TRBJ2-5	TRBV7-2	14	CASSLSRVGETQYF	TGTGCCAGCAGCCTAAGCAGGGTTGGGGAGACCCAGTACTTC
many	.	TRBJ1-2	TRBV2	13	CASSDTRWGGYTF	TGTGCCAGCAGTGATACCAGATGGGGAGGCTACACCTTC
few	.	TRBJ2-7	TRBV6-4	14	CASLPRDTDYEQYF	TGTGCCAGCCTCCCCCGGGACACAGATTACGAGCAGTACTTC